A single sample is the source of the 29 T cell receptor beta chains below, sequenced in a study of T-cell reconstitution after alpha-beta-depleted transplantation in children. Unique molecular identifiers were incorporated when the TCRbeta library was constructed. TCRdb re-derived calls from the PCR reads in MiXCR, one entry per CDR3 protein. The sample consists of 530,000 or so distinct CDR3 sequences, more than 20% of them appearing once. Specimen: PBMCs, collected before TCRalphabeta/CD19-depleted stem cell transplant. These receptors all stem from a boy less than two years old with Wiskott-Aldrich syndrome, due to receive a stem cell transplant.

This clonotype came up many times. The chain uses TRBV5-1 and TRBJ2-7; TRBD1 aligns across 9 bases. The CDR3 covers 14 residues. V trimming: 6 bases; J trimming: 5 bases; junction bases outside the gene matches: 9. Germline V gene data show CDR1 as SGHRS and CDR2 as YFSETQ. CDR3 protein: CASTQTGGSHEQYF. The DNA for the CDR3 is TGCGCCAGCACTCAGACAGGGGGATCTCACGAGCAGTACTTC. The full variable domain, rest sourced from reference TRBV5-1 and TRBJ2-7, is KAGVTQTPRYLIKTRGQQVTLSCSPISGHRSVSWYQQTPGQGLQFLFEYFSETQRNKGNFPGRFSGRQFSNSRSEMNVSTLELGDSALYLCASTQTGGSHEQYFGPGTRLTVT.

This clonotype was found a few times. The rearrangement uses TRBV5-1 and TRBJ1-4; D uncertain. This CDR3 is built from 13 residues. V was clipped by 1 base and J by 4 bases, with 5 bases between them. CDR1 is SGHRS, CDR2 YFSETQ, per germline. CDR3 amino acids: CASSLSSNEKLFF. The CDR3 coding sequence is TGCGCCAGCAGCTTGTCAAGTAATGAAAAACTGTTTTTT.

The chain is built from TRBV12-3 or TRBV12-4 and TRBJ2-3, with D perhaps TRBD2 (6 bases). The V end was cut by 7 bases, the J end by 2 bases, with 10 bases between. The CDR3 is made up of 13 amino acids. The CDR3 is CASNRGITDTQYF. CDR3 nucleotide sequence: TGTGCCAGCAATCGGGGGATCACAGATACGCAGTATTTT.

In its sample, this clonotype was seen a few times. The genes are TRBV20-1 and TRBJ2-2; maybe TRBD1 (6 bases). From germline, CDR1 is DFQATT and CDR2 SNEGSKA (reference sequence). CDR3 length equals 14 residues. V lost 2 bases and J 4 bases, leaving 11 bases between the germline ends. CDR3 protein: CSARFTQGTGELFF. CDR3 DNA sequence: TGCAGTGCTAGATTTACACAGGGCACCGGGGAGCTGTTTTTT.

The CDR3 nucleotides read TGTGCCAGCAGCCGTCAATCGGGACTAGGGGCGGATACGCAGTATTTT. Its protein is CASSRQSGLGADTQYF. V gene TRBV7-8 combines with J gene TRBJ2-3; 8 bases map to TRBD2. The CDR3 is 16 amino acids. The V and J ends lost 5 bases and 6 bases, in that order; junction bases with no gene match: 13. CDR1 and CDR2 (germline): SGHVS, FQNEAQ. Full variable domain (rest looked up from reference TRBV7-8 and TRBJ2-3): GAGVSQSPRYKVAKRGQDVALRCDPISGHVSLFWYQQALGQGPEFLTYFQNEAQLDKSGLPSDRFFAERPEGSVSTLKIQRTQQEDSAVYLCASSRQSGLGADTQYFGPGTRLTVL.

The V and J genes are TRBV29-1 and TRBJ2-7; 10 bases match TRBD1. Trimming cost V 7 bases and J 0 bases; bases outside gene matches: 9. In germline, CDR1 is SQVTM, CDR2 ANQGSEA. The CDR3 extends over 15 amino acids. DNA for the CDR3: TGCAGCGCCCGGGGGGACAGGGGTGGCTCCTACGAGCAGTACTTC. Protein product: CSARGDRGGSYEQYF.

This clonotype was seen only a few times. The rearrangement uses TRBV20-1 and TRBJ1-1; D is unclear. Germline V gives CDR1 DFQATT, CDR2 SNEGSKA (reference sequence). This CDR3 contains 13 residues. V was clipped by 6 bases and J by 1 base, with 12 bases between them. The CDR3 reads CSAQAPGNTEAFF. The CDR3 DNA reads TGCAGTGCCCAAGCCCCGGGGAACACTGAAGCTTTCTTT.

The CDR3 sequence is CASSPFPRLLTSGDYNEQFF. The CDR3 bases are TGTGCCAGCAGTCCCTTTCCGAGACTTTTGACTAGCGGGGATTACAATGAGCAGTTCTTC. This chain links TRBV12-3 or TRBV12-4 with TRBJ2-1; 11 bases line up with TRBD2. This CDR3 has 20 amino acids. J gave up 4 bases and V 5 bases, and 19 bases lay outside the gene matches.

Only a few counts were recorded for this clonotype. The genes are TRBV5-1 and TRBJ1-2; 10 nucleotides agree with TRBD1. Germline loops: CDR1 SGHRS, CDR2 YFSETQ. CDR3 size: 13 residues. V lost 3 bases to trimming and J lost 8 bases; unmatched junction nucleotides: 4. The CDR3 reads CASSYRDRGGYTF. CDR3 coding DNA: TGCGCCAGCAGCTACCGGGACAGGGGAGGCTACACCTTC.

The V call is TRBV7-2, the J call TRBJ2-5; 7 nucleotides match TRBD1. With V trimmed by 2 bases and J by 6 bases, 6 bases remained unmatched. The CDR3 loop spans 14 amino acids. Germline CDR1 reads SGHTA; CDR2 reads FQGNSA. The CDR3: CASSLWLQGQTQYF. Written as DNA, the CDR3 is TGTGCCAGCAGCTTATGGTTACAGGGGCAGACCCAGTACTTC.

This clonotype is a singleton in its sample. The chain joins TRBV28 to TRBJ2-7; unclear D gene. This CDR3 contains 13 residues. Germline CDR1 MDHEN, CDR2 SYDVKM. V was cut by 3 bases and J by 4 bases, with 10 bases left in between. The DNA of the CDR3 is TGTGCCAGCAGTTTCGTGGACCGTTACGAGCAGTACTTC. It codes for CASSFVDRYEQYF.

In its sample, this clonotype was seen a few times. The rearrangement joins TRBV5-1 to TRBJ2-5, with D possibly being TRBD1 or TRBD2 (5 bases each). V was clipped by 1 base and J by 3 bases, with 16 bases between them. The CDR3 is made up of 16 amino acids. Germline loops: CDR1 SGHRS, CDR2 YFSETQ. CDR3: CASSLWFRGSKETQYF. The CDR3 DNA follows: TGCGCCAGCAGCTTGTGGTTTCGGGGCTCGAAAGAGACCCAGTACTTC.

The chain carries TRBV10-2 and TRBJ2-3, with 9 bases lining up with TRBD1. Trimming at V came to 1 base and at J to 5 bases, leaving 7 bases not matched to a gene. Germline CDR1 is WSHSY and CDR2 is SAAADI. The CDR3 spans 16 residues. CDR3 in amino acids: CASSEFYRGLRDTQYF. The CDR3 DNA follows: TGCGCCAGCAGTGAGTTCTACAGGGGGCTGAGAGATACGCAGTATTTT.

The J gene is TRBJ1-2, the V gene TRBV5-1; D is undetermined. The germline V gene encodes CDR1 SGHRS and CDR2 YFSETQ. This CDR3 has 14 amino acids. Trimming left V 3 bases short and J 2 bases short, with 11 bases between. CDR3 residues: CASSSAGINYGYTF. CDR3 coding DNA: TGCGCCAGCAGCTCGGCCGGGATAAACTATGGCTACACCTTC.

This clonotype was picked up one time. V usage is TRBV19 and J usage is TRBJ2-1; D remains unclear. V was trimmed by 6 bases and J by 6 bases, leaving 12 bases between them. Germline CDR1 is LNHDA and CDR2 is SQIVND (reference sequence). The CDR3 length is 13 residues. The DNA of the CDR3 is TGTGCCAGTAGGGGTTCTGAGCTCAATGAGCAGTTCTTC. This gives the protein CASRGSELNEQFF. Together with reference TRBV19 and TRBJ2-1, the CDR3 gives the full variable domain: DGGITQSPKYLFRKEGQNVTLSCEQNLNHDAMYWYRQDPGQGLRLIYYSQIVNDFQKGDIAEGYSVSREKKESFPLTVTSAQKNPTAFYLCASRGSELNEQFFGPGTRLTVL.

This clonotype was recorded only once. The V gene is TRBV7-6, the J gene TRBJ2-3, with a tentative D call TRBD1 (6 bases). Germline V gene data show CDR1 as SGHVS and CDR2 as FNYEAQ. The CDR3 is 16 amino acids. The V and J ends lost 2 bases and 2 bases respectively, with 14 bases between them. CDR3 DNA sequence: TGTGCCAGCAGCTTACCGACAGGTTCGGACACAGATACGCAGTATTTT. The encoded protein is CASSLPTGSDTDTQYF.

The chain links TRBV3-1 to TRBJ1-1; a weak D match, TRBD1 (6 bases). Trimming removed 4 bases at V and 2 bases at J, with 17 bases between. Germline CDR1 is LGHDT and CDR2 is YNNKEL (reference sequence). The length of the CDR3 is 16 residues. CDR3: CASSRQGSGINTEAFF. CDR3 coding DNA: TGTGCCAGCAGCCGGCAGGGGTCGGGTATTAACACTGAAGCTTTCTTT.

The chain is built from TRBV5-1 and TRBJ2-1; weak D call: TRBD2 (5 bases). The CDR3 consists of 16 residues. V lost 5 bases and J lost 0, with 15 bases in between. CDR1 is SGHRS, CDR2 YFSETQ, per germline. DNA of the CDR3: TGCGCCAGCAGGGAGAGGGCTCCTAGCTCCTACAATGAGCAGTTCTTC. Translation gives CASRERAPSSYNEQFF. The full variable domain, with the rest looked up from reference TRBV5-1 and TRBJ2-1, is KAGVTQTPRYLIKTRGQQVTLSCSPISGHRSVSWYQQTPGQGLQFLFEYFSETQRNKGNFPGRFSGRQFSNSRSEMNVSTLELGDSALYLCASRERAPSSYNEQFFGPGTRLTVL.

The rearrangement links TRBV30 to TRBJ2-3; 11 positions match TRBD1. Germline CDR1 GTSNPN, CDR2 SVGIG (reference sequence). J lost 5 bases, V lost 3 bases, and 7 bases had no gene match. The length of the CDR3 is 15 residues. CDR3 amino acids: CAWRGGTGGRDTQYF. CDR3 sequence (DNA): TGTGCCTGGAGAGGTGGGACAGGGGGGAGAGATACGCAGTATTTT. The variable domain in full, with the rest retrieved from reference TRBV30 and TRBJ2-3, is SQTIHQWPATLVQPVGSPLSLECTVEGTSNPNLYWYRQAAGRGLQLLFYSVGIGQISSEVPQNLSASRPQDRQFILSSKKLLLSDSGFYLCAWRGGTGGRDTQYFGPGTRLTVL.

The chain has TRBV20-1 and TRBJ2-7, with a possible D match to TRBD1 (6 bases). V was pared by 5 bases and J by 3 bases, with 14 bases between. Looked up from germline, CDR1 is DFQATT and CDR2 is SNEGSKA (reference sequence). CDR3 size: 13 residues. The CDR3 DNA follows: TGCAGTGCTCGCGGACAGCCTAGCTACGAGCAGTACTTC. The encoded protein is CSARGQPSYEQYF.

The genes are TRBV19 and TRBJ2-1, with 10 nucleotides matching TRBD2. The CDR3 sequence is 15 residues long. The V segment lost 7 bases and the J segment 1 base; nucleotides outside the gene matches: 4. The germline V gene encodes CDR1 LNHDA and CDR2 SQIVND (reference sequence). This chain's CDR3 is CASTSGSGSYNEQFF. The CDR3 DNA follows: TGTGCCAGTACTAGCGGGAGTGGTTCCTACAATGAGCAGTTCTTC.

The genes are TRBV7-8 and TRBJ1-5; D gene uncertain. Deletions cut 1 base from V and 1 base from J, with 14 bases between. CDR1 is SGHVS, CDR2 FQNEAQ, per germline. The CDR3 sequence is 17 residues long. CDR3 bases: TGTGCCAGCAGCTTAGGCCGCCGGGGAAGGAGCAATCAGCCCCAGCATTTT. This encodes CASSLGRRGRSNQPQHF. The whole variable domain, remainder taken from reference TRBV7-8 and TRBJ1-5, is GAGVSQSPRYKVAKRGQDVALRCDPISGHVSLFWYQQALGQGPEFLTYFQNEAQLDKSGLPSDRFFAERPEGSVSTLKIQRTQQEDSAVYLCASSLGRRGRSNQPQHFGDGTRLSIL.

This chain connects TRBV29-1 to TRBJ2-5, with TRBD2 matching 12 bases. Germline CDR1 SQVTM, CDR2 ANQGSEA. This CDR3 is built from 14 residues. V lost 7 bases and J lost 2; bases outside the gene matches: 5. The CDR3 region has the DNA TGCAGCGGCCGACTAGCGGGAGAACAAGAGACCCAGTACTTC. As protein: CSGRLAGEQETQYF.

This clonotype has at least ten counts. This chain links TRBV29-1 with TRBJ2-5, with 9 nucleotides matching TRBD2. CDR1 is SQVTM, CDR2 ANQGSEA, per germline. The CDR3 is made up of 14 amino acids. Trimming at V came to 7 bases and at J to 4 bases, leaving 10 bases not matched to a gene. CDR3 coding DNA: TGCAGCGGAAATAGCGGGAGTGGGGCAGAGACCCAGTACTTC. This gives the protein CSGNSGSGAETQYF.

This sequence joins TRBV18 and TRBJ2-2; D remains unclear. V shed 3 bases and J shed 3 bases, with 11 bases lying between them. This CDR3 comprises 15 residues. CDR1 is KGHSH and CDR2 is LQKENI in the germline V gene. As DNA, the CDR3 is TGTGCCAGCTCACCGAGAACAGCCTACACCGGGGAGCTGTTTTTT. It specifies CASSPRTAYTGELFF.

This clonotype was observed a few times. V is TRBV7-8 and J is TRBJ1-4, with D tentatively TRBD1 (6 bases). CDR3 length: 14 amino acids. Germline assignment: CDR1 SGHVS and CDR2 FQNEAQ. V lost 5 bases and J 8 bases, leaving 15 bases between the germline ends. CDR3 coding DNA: TGTGCCAGCAGCGAGGGGGGAAAAAACGAAAAACTGTTTTTT. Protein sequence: CASSEGGKNEKLFF.

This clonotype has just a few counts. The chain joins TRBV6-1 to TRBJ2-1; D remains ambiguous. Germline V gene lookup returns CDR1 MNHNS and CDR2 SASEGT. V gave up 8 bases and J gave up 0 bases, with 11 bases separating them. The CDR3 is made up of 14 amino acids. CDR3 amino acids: CASQARSSYNEQFF. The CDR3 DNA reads TGTGCCAGCCAGGCTAGAAGCTCCTACAATGAGCAGTTCTTC.

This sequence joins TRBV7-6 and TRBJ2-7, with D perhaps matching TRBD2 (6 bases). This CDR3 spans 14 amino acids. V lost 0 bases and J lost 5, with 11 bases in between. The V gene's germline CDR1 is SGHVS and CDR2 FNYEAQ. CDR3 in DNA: TGTGCCAGCAGCTTAGCAGAAAGGAGGGACGAGCAGTACTTC. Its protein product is CASSLAERRDEQYF.

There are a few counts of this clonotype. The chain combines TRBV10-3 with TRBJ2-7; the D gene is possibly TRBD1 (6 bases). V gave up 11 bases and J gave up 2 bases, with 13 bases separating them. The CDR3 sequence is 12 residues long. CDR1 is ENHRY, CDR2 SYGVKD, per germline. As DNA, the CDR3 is TGTGCCGCCAGGGGCCTAACCTACGAGCAGTACTTC. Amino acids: CAARGLTYEQYF.